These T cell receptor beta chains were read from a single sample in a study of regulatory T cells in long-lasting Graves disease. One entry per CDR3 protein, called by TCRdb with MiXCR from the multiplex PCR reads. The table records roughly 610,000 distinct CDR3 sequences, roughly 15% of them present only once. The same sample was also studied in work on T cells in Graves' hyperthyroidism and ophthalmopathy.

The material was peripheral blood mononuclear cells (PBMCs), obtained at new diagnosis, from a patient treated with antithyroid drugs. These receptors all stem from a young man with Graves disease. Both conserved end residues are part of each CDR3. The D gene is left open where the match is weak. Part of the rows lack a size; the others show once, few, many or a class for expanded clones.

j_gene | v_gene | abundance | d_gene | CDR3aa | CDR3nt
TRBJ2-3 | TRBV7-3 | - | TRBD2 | CASSLEPSGNEGTDTQYF | TGTGCCAGCAGCTTGGAGCCTAGCGGGAACGAGGGGACAGATACGCAGTATTTT
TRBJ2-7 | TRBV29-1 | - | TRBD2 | CSVLTSGEEQYF | TGCAGCGTCCTGACTAGCGGGGAAGAGCAGTACTTC
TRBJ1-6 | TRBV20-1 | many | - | CSARERTGINSPLHF | TGCAGTGCTCGAGAGAGGACGGGGATAAATTCACCCCTCCACTTT
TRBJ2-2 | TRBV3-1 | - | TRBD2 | CASSQGTSGGGELFF | TGTGCCAGCAGCCAAGGGACTAGCGGGGGCGGGGAGCTGTTTTTT
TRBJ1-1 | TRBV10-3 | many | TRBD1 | CAIQDRGNTEAFF | TGTGCCATCCAGGACAGGGGGAACACTGAAGCTTTCTTT
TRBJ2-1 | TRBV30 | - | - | CAWSGVQVYNEQFF | TGTGCCTGGAGTGGGGTGCAGGTATACAATGAGCAGTTCTTC
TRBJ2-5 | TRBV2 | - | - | CASRVAGKETQYF | TGTGCCAGCAGGGTAGCAGGGAAAGAGACCCAGTACTTC
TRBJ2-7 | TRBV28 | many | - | CASSLSSEQYF | TGTGCCAGCAGTTTATCATCCGAGCAGTACTTC
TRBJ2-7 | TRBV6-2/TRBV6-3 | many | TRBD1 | CASRNRDRGFYEQYF | TGTGCCAGCAGAAACCGGGACAGGGGGTTCTACGAGCAGTACTTC
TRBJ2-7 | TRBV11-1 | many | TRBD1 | CASSLSGGRAYEQYF | TGTGCCAGCAGCCTCTCAGGGGGTAGAGCCTACGAGCAGTACTTC
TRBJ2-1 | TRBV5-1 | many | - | CASGLDTMNNEQFF | TGCGCCAGCGGCCTCGATACAATGAACAATGAGCAGTTCTTC
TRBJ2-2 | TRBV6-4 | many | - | CASSSTPGTGELFF | TGTGCCAGCAGTTCTACCCCTGGTACCGGGGAGCTGTTTTTT
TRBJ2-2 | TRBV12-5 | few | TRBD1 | CASGHGQGSTGELFF | TGTGCTAGTGGCCATGGACAGGGTTCCACCGGGGAGCTGTTTTTT
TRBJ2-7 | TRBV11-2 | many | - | CASSLQRRGAGSYEQYF | TGTGCCAGCAGCTTACAAAGGCGGGGCGCGGGTTCCTACGAGCAGTACTTC
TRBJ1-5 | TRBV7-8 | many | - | CASSRLTLQPQHF | TGTGCCAGCAGCCGTCTGACTCTTCAGCCCCAGCATTTT
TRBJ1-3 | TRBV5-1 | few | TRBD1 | CASSPPTGTRGSGNTIYF | TGCGCCAGCAGCCCCCCGACAGGGACCCGCGGCTCTGGAAACACCATATATTTT
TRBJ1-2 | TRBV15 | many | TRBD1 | CATSGQTGDYTF | TGTGCCACCAGCGGACAAACAGGGGACTACACCTTC
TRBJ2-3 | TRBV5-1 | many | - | CASSSARAGWGDTQYF | TGCGCCAGCAGCTCGGCGCGGGCGGGATGGGGAGATACGCAGTATTTT
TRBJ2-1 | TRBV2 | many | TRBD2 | CASSEAEASGTLYEQFF | TGTGCCAGCAGTGAAGCGGAGGCTAGCGGGACACTCTATGAGCAGTTCTTC
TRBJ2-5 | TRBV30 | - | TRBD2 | CAWSVLRTSGVQETQYF | TGTGCCTGGAGTGTACTCCGGACTAGCGGGGTCCAAGAGACCCAGTACTTC
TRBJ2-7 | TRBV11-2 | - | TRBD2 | CASSSRLTSGSNEQYF | TGTGCCAGCAGCTCCCGGCTCACTAGCGGGTCCAACGAGCAGTACTTC
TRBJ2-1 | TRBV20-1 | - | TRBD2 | CSANSGLGGEQFF | TGCAGTGCTAATTCGGGACTAGGAGGTGAGCAGTTCTTC
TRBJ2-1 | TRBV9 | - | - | CASSGGGGNNEQFF | TGTGCCAGCAGCGGAGGAGGGGGGAACAATGAGCAGTTCTTC
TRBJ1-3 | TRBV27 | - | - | CASSSRYGNTIYF | TGTGCCAGCAGTTCCCGATACGGAAACACCATATATTTT
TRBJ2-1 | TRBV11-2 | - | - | CASRQDSPTIEQFF | TGTGCCAGCAGGCAGGACTCCCCTACTATTGAGCAGTTCTTC
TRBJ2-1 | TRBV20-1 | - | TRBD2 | CSATGTSSNEQFF | TGCAGTGCTACCGGGACTAGCAGTAATGAGCAGTTCTTC
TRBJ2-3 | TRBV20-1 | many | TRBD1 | CSARVTTGVVTDTQYF | TGCAGTGCTAGAGTCACAACAGGGGTCGTCACAGATACGCAGTATTTT
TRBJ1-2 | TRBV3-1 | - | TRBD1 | CASSHQTGTSTYGYTF | TGTGCCAGCAGCCATCAGACAGGGACGTCAACCTATGGCTACACCTTC
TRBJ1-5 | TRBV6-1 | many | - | CASTEWGGNQPQHF | TGTGCCAGCACCGAATGGGGGGGCAATCAGCCCCAGCATTTT
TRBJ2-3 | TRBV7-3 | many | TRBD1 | CASSFGQGSDTQYF | TGTGCCAGCAGCTTCGGACAGGGATCGGATACGCAGTATTTT
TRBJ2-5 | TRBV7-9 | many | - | CASRRAHRETQYF | TGTGCCAGCCGGAGGGCGCATAGAGAGACCCAGTACTTC
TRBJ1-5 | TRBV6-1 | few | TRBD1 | CTSRRDSLAPQHF | TGTACCAGCAGACGGGACAGTTTGGCGCCCCAGCATTTT
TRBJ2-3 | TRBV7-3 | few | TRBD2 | CASSSGLGGATDTQYF | TGTGCCAGCAGCTCGGGACTAGGAGGGGCGACAGATACGCAGTATTTT
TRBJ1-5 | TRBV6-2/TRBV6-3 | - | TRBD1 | CASRPGQGGNQPQHF | TGTGCCAGCAGGCCAGGACAGGGCGGCAATCAGCCCCAGCATTTT
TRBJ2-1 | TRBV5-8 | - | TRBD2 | CASSTGLGFRDEQFF | TGTGCCAGCAGCACCGGACTAGGTTTCAGGGATGAGCAGTTCTTC
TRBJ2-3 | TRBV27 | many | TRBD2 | CASSLLAGGASTDTQYF | TGTGCCAGCAGCCTCCTAGCGGGAGGTGCTAGCACAGATACGCAGTATTTT
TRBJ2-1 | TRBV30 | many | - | CAWSSRGVEQFF | TGTGCCTGGAGTTCCAGGGGTGTGGAACAGTTCTTC
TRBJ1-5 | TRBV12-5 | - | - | CAGGLQVANQPQHF | TGTGCTGGTGGTTTGCAGGTAGCAAATCAGCCCCAGCATTTT
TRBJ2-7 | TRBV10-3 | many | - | CAISESGGSENEQYF | TGTGCCATCAGTGAGTCCGGGGGAAGTGAAAACGAGCAGTACTTC
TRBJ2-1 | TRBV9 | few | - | CASSPHSGVTNEQFF | TGTGCCAGCAGCCCTCATTCTGGTGTGACCAATGAGCAGTTCTTC
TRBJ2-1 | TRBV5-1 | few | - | CASSLESVNEQFF | TGCGCCAGCAGCTTGGAGTCAGTCAATGAGCAGTTCTTC
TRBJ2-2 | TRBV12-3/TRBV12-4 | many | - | CASIQGANGELFF | TGTGCCAGCATTCAAGGGGCGAACGGGGAGCTGTTTTTT
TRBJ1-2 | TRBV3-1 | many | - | CASSQGTLYGYTF | TGTGCCAGCAGCCAAGGGACACTCTATGGCTACACCTTC
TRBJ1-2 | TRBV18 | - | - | CASSPPGPSYGYTF | TGTGCCAGCTCACCACCGGGACCCTCTTATGGCTACACCTTC
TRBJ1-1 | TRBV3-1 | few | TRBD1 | CASSRSGGNTEAFF | TGTGCCAGCAGCCGGTCAGGGGGTAACACTGAAGCTTTCTTT
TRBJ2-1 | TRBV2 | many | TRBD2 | CASRRTSGRALVDEQFF | TGTGCCAGCAGGAGGACTAGCGGGAGGGCCCTCGTAGATGAGCAGTTCTTC
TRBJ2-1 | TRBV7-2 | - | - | CAAGWGHAYNEQFF | TGTGCCGCGGGATGGGGGCACGCCTACAATGAGCAGTTCTTC
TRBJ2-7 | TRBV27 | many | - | CASIGAEHEQYF | TGTGCCAGCATTGGGGCTGAACACGAGCAGTACTTC
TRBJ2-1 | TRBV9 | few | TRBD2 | CASSVDSGSYEQFF | TGTGCCAGCAGCGTAGATAGCGGGAGCTATGAGCAGTTCTTC
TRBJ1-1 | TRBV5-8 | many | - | CASSFLQGEAFF | TGTGCCAGCAGCTTTTTGCAGGGGGAAGCTTTCTTT
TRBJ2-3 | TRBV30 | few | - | CAWSPLRADTQYF | TGTGCCTGGAGTCCCTTGCGGGCAGATACGCAGTATTTT
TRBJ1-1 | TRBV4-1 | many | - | CASSQPLRLKQNTEAFF | TGCGCCAGCAGCCAACCTCTACGATTAAAACAGAACACTGAAGCTTTCTTT
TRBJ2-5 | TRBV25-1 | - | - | CASSNPGVLETQYF | TGTGCCAGCTCTAATCCCGGGGTACTGGAGACCCAGTACTTC
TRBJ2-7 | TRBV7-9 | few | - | CASSFQGSDEQYF | TGTGCCAGCAGCTTTCAGGGAAGCGACGAGCAGTACTTC
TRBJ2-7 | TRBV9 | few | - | CASSVGGRESYEQYF | TGTGCCAGCAGCGTAGGGGGGAGAGAATCCTACGAGCAGTACTTC